The subject of this entry is one T cell receptor (beta chain). This clonotype was observed a handful of times. Its antigen target is currently unknown. Base qualities are missing; no much larger clone stands one base away. This sample is drawn from a study of naive and memory T cell subsets (dated 2017 in TCRdb). Regarding the research as a whole: An open-source, UMI-based TCR alpha and beta sequencing pipeline was applied to sorted naive and memory peripheral blood T cell subsets. IgG serology results and the functional CMV T cell responses were in complete agreement. RNA was DNase-treated and reverse transcribed with TCR constant-region primers, mostly using SuperScript III. Broader findings and caveats from the paper: The repertoire findings for the naive and memory subsets could not be validated against a ground truth because none was available. TCR abundance followed a power law with an exponent that was different for naive and memory subsets but consistent across the three individuals. A clonotype was defined as a single alpha or beta chain sequence rather than as a paired alpha/beta receptor. RNA-based TCR counts may be influenced by expression changes linked to T cell activation and differentiation. Once error correction was done, more than 90% of naive TCR sequences showed up just once, which made the naive abundance distributions much steeper than those of the memory subsets. In both CD4 and CD8 cells, a rise in Gini index and a fall in Shannon and inverse Simpson diversity were observed from naive through CM, EM and EMRA.

Taken from the germline V gene, the CDR1 and CDR2 loops are KGHSH and LQKENI. The CDR3 starts with the cysteine, ends with the phenylalanine, and has 13 residues. The DNA shown is the 39-base CDR3, in frame from base 1. Relative to germline, V is 3 bases shorter and J is 6 bases shorter, with 12 bases between their ends. The library was built by means of UMI-ligation and nested PCR. The beta constant-region primer consisted of an equimolar mixture of two oligonucleotides that together covered TRBC1 and TRBC2. A single-stranded oligonucleotide bearing the SP2 primer plus a 12-nucleotide UMI was ligated onto the 3' end of the cDNA by T4 RNA ligase 1. The ligated cDNA went through four rounds of PCR with nested alpha and beta constant-region primers together with the SP2 primer. Incubation of the ligation reaction lasted about 19-24 hours at 16 degrees C. PCR2 was usually performed as a SYBR Green qPCR and halted at a preset threshold so that over-amplification would not occur. Apart from the first purification, every purification step used Agencourt AMPure XP magnetic beads. Libraries were quantified by Qubit and checked on a TapeStation, with a main peak expected near 650 bp. Pooled libraries were sequenced on an Illumina MiSeq using v2 2x251 paired-end kits, and typically roughly 0.95-2.1 million reads were obtained per sample. Each sample library was pooled at approximately 4 nM, and roughly 4.5-7% PhiX was included to improve cluster recognition. In the source study's methods: V and J genes were assigned to Demultiplexor-processed FASTQ reads by Decombinator through tag matching, with a single base-pair mismatch being allowed. By using UMIs, Collapsinator corrected both sequencing errors and the frequency errors caused by PCR heterogeneity. CDR3Translator translated TCRs and extracted CDR3s from the conserved cysteine to the FGXG phenylalanine, flagging non-productive sequences. Gini, Shannon entropy and inverse Simpson indices were calculated on repertoires subsampled to equal numbers of UMI-defined TCRs. Within the linear range, a power law was fitted by maximum likelihood to the distributions of clonotype abundance. Similar UMI counts, unique TCR numbers and clonal distributions were obtained with the pipeline and with MIGEC on one naive CD8 sample. The repertoires were searched for roughly 7,900 CMV-associated CDR3 sequences that had been compiled from VDJdb and a published dataset. TCRdb applied fastp at Q25 and MiXCR to the public reads, then kept only in-frame beta chains. Identical CDR3 proteins give one entry, which carries the most common genes and DNA. These V and J calls rely on TCRdb rather than the paper's analysis. A total of 29,000 or so distinct CDR3 sequences appear in this sample, about 10% of them only once. The top ten clones comprise 17% of the sample.

From the second PCR step on, the TCR alpha and beta chain libraries were amplified in separate reactions. CMV status of each donor was established by measuring IFNgamma production from CD4+ T cells after fresh PBMCs were stimulated overnight with CMV viral lysate. Miltenyi beads were used first to positively select CD4 T cells, and CD8 T cells were then positively selected from the CD4-negative fraction. After staining for CD3, CD4, CD8, CD45RA, CD27 and a live/dead dye, cells were sorted on a BD Aria II into four subsets based on CD45RA and CD27. Effector memory cells were sorted as CD45RA-CD27-, whereas EMRA cells were sorted as CD45RA+CD27-. A few healthy volunteers provided blood, and each donor's sample was split into CD4 and CD8 T cells and then further divided into four differentiation subsets. Roughly 130 ml of peripheral blood was collected from each donor, and PBMC were isolated by Ficoll-Paque PLUS density-gradient centrifugation. Sorted cells were lysed in RLT buffer, after which RNA was extracted using a Qiagen RNeasy kit and stored at -80 degrees C.

Input material: effector memory CD4+ T cells from blood. The cell subset or site label corresponds to: effector memory, CD45RA- CD27-. The source is a human donor in good health. The chain uses TRBV18 and TRBJ2-7; a tentative D match to TRBD1 spans 5 bases. The sequence in DNA is TGTGCCAGCTCACCGGCGCAGGGTTTCGAGCAGTACTTC. Its protein reads: CASSPAQGFEQYF.